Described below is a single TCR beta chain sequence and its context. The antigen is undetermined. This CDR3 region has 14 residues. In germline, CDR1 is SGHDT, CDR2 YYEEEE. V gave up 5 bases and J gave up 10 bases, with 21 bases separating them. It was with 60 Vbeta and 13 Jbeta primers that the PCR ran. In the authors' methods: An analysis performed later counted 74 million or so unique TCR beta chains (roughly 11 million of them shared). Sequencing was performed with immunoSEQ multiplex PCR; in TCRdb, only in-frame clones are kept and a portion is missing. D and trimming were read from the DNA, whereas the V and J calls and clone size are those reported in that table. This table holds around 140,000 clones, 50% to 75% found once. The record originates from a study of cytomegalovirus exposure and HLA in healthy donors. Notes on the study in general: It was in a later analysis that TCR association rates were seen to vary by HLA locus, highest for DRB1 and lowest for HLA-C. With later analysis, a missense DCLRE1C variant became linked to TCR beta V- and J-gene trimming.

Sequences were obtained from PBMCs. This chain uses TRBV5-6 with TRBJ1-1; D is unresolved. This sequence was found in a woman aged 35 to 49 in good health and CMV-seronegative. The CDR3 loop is CASRSYNRPGGAFF. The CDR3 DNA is TGTGCCAGCAGATCCTATAACCGCCCGGGTGGAGCTTTCTTT.